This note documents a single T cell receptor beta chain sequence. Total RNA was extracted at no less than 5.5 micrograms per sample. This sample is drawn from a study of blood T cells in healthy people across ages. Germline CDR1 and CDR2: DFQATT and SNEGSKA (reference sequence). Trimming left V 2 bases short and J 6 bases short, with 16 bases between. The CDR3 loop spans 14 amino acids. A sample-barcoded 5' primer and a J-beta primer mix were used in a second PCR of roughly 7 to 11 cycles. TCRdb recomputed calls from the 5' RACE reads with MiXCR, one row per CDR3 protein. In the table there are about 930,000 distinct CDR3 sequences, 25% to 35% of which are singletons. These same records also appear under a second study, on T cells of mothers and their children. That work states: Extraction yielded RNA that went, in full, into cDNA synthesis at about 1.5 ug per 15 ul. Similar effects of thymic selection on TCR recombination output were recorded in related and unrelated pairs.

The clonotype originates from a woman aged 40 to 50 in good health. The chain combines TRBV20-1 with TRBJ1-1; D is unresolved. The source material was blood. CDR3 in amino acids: CSARFTEIPPEAFF. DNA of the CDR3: TGCAGTGCTAGATTCACCGAAATTCCGCCTGAAGCTTTCTTT.